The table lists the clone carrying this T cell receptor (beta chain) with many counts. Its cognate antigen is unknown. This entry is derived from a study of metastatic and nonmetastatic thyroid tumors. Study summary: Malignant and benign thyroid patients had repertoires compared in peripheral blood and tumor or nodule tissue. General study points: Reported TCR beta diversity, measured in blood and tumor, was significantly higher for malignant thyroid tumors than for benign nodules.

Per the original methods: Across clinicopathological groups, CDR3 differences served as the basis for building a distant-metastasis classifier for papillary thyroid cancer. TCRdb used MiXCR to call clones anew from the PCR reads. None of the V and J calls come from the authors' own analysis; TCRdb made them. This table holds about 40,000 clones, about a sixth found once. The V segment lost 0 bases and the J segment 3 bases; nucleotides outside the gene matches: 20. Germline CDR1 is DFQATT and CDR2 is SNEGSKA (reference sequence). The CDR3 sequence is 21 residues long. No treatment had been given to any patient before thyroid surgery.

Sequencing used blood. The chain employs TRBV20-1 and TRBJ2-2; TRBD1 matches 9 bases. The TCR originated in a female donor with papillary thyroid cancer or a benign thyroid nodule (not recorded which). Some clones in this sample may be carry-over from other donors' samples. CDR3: CSARDRGTFVGTGIHTGELFF. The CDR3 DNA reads TGCAGTGCTAGAGATCGGGGGACCTTTGTGGGGACAGGGATTCACACCGGGGAGCTGTTTTTT.